The 16 T cell receptor beta chains below all came from one sample that was sequenced in a study of vaccination effects on CD4 cells after COVID-19. These TCRs' antigens remain unknown. Following a roughly eleven-day culture, CD4+ T cells were purified. The table came from immunoSEQ multiplex PCR; TCRdb's copy has only in-frame clones and leaves some out. The sample includes around 56,000 clones, about 74% of them seen just once. The input for sequencing was CD4+ T cells from PBMCs cultured without peptide, taken before COVID-19 vaccination. These receptor sequences come from a human donor who received a COVID-19 vaccine.

The chain uses TRBV6-1 and TRBJ2-5; 9 bases line up with TRBD2. The CDR3 extends over 17 amino acids. The V segment lost 2 bases and the J segment 0 bases; nucleotides outside the gene matches: 7. Per germline, CDR1 MNHNS and CDR2 SASEGT. The CDR3 nucleotides read TGTGCCAGCAGTGAACCAGCGGGGGGTACGTACCAAGAGACCCAGTACTTC. Its protein product is CASSEPAGGTYQETQYF.

The J gene is TRBJ2-3, the V gene TRBV5-5, with a weak D call TRBD2 (6 bases). CDR3 length equals 15 residues. Germline lookup yields CDR1 SGHKS and CDR2 YYEKEE (reference sequence). The V end lost 0 bases, the J end lost 0 bases, and 8 bases lay between the germline ends. CDR3 sequence: CASSLAGGSTDTQYF. The CDR3, as DNA: TGTGCCAGCAGCTTGGCCGGGGGAAGCACAGATACGCAGTATTTT.

The rearrangement links TRBV3-1 (or the pseudogene TRBV3-2) to TRBJ1-3; TRBD1 agrees at 9 bases. Unmatched junction bases numbered 9, after V lost 5 bases and J lost 4 bases. The CDR3 consists of 16 residues. Germline V gives CDR1 LGHDT, CDR2 YNNKEL (reference sequence). The CDR3 DNA reads TGTGCCAGCAGCAAACTCGGGACAGGGAAAGGAAACACCATATATTTT. Encoded protein: CASSKLGTGKGNTIYF.

This rearrangement joins TRBV6-6 to TRBJ2-2; 8 bases map to TRBD2. Germline CDR1 and CDR2: MNHNY and SVGAGI (reference sequence). J gave up 6 bases and V 5 bases, and 2 bases lay outside the gene matches. The CDR3 is made up of 13 amino acids. CDR3 in DNA: TGTGCCAGCAGTGGGACTAGATCCGGGGAGCTGTTTTTT. Its translation is CASSGTRSGELFF.

This clone was counted a single time. The chain carries TRBV2 and TRBJ1-2; no firm D call. CDR1 is SNHLY, CDR2 FYNNEI, per germline. The CDR3 covers 14 residues. Between the trimmed V and J ends, which lost 4 bases and 2 bases, there was a span of 11 bases. Written as DNA, the CDR3 is TGTGCCAGCAGTGCCCAGTTGGGGAACTATGGCTACACCTTC. The encoded protein is CASSAQLGNYGYTF. The whole variable domain, remainder taken from reference TRBV2 and TRBJ1-2, is EPEVTQTPSHQVTQMGQEVILRCVPISNHLYFYWYRQILGQKVEFLVSFYNNEISEKSEIFDDQFSVERPDGSNFTLKIRSTKLEDSAMYFCASSAQLGNYGYTFGSGTRLTVV.

This clone has just a few counts. V and J are TRBV14 and TRBJ1-1, with 7 nucleotides matching TRBD1. V was clipped by 3 bases and J by 1 base; unmatched bases: 5. The length of the CDR3 is 15 residues. The germline V gene has CDR1 SGHDN and CDR2 FVKESK. Written as DNA, the CDR3 is TGTGCCAGCAGCCATAACGACAGGGCGAACACTGAAGCTTTCTTT. It encodes CASSHNDRANTEAFF.

The V gene is TRBV24-1, the J gene TRBJ2-1; 14 bases match TRBD2. After removal of 7 bases from V and 9 bases from J, the junction contained 13 bases not matched to a gene. This CDR3 contains 17 residues. CDR1 and CDR2 (germline): KGHDR, SFDVKD. The CDR3 DNA is TGTGCCACCAGCCGCGGGCCGACTAGCGGGGGGGAGAGTGAGCAGTTCTTC. Translating gives CATSRGPTSGGESEQFF.

The genes are TRBV2 and TRBJ2-7; unclear D gene. CDR1 SNHLY and CDR2 FYNNEI come from the germline V gene. V lost 6 bases and J lost 6, with 9 bases in between. The CDR3 sequence is 11 residues long. CDR3 DNA: TGTGCCAGCAGCTACGACTCCGAGCAGTACGTC. Translating it yields CASSYDSEQYV.

The chain links TRBV6-2 or TRBV6-3 to TRBJ1-4; D gene uncertain. The CDR3 runs to 11 residues. Looked up from germline, CDR1 is MNHEY and CDR2 is SVGEGT. Trimming took off 5 bases at V and 12 bases at J, with 10 bases between the two ends. Here the CDR3 reads CASSRLRELFF. DNA for the CDR3: TGTGCCAGCAGTCGGCTGAGGGAACTGTTTTTT.

This chain links TRBV6-5 with TRBJ1-4; D is possibly TRBD1 (6 bases). The CDR3 is 15 amino acids. CDR1 is MNHEY and CDR2 is SVGAGI in the germline V gene. Deletions cut 4 bases from V and 0 bases from J, with 9 bases between. The CDR3 region has the DNA TGTGCCAGCAGTTCACAGGGCACAACTAATGAAAAACTGTTTTTT. Amino acid sequence: CASSSQGTTNEKLFF.

This sequence joins TRBV4-1 and TRBJ2-3; D not certain. The CDR3 totals 17 residues. The V gene lost 1 base and the J gene lost 2 bases, with 16 bases spanning the gap. The V gene's germline CDR1 is MGHRA and CDR2 YSYEKL. CDR3 residues: CASSQGPSARTTDTQYF. CDR3 DNA sequence: TGCGCCAGCAGCCAAGGGCCCTCTGCGAGGACCACAGATACGCAGTATTTT.

The chain employs TRBV28 and TRBJ1-2; no definite D call. The germline V and J ends were trimmed by 4 bases and 0 bases, with 24 bases remaining between them. Germline V CDR1 and CDR2: MDHEN, SYDVKM. This CDR3 comprises 19 residues. CDR3 sequence reads: CASSSHIYTTTKANYGYTF. The CDR3 DNA sequence: TGTGCCAGCAGTTCGCACATATACACGACGACCAAAGCTAACTATGGCTACACCTTC.

The chain uses TRBV18 and TRBJ1-3; perhaps TRBD1 as D (5 bases). Germline V gene lookup returns CDR1 KGHSH and CDR2 LQKENI. This CDR3 is built from 15 residues. Trimming removed 6 bases from V and 2 bases from J, with 14 bases in between. In nucleotides, the CDR3 is TGTGCCAGCTCGGACGGGTGGGGCGCTGGAAACACCATATATTTT. It is translated as CASSDGWGAGNTIYF.

The rearrangement links TRBV7-2 to TRBJ2-2; 8 nucleotides match TRBD1. CDR3 length equals 14 residues. Germline lookup yields CDR1 SGHTA and CDR2 FQGNSA. V gave up 2 bases and J gave up 6 bases; unmatched junction bases: 2. CDR3 region: CASSLQGAPGELFF. As DNA, the CDR3 is TGTGCCAGCAGCTTACAGGGGGCGCCCGGGGAGCTGTTTTTT. Full variable domain (outside the CDR3, taken from reference TRBV7-2 and TRBJ2-2): GAGVSQSPSNKVTEKGKDVELRCDPISGHTALYWYRQSLGQGLEFLIYFQGNSAPDKSGLPSDRFSAERTGGSVSTLTIQRTQQEDSAVYLCASSLQGAPGELFFGEGSRLTVL.

This clone was picked up one time. The V gene is TRBV11-2, the J gene TRBJ2-1; the match to TRBD2 covers 13 bases. Trimming at V came to 6 bases and at J to 2 bases, leaving 1 base not matched to a gene. The germline CDR1 and CDR2 sequences are SGHAT and FQNNGV. The CDR3 consists of 15 residues. The CDR3 nucleotides read TGTGCCAGCAGTACTAGCGGGGGGGCCTACAATGAGCAGTTCTTC. Protein product: CASSTSGGAYNEQFF.

J is TRBJ1-6 and V is TRBV6-5, with 7 nucleotides matching TRBD1. The CDR3 is 14 amino acids. The germline gives CDR1 MNHEY, CDR2 SVGAGI. V lost 6 bases to trimming and J lost 7 bases; unmatched junction nucleotides: 6. DNA for the CDR3: TGTGCCAGCAGCACGACAGGGCTGAATTCACCCCTCCACTTT. Translating gives CASSTTGLNSPLHF.